Listed below are T cell receptor beta chains from one sample, sequenced in a study of blood T cells in healthy people across ages. TCRdb reprocessed the 5' RACE reads via MiXCR and lists one record per CDR3 protein. The repertoire holds about 1.6 million distinct CDR3 sequences, about 31% seen once, with about 11% in the top ten. The source material was blood. All receptors derive from a woman in her 30s in good health. Both conserved end residues are part of each CDR3. D genes are given only for firm matches. Clone sizes are given selectively: once, few, many, or a class where the clone is expanded.

v_call	d_call	clone_size	j_call	cdr3_aa	cdr3_nt
TRBV4-1	TRBD1	many	TRBJ1-2	CASSSAQGSVYGYTF	TGCGCCAGCAGCTCGGCACAGGGGTCTGTCTACGGCTACACCTTC
TRBV27	TRBD2	many	TRBJ2-3	CASSLRGGDTQYF	TGCGCCAGCAGCCTCCGGGGGGGTGATACGCAGTATTTT
TRBV5-5	TRBD1	many	TRBJ1-2	CASSSGQGAFYGYTF	TGTGCCAGCAGCTCAGGACAGGGGGCATTCTATGGCTACACCTTC
TRBV20-1	TRBD2	-	TRBJ2-1	CSAARGLAGDNEQFF	TGCAGTGCTGCCCGGGGACTAGCGGGGGACAATGAGCAGTTCTTC
TRBV3-1	-	once	TRBJ1-2	CASSQAGTLYGYTF	TGTGCCAGCAGCCAGGCCGGGACCTTATATGGCTACACCTTC
TRBV18	-	-	TRBJ2-5	CASSPRGEIQYF	TGTGCCAGCTCACCAAGGGGTGAGATCCAGTACTTC
TRBV12-3/TRBV12-4	-	-	TRBJ1-2	CASSLVPKGDYTF	TGTGCCAGCAGTTTAGTTCCGAAGGGAGACTACACCTTC
TRBV21-1	-	few	TRBJ2-5	CASSKPLRGQEFVKTQYF	TGTGCCAGCAGCAAACCCCTGCGGGGACAGGAGTTTGTGAAGACCCAGTACTTC
TRBV20-1	-	-	TRBJ1-2	CSASDGEYGYTF	TGCAGTGCTTCGGACGGTGAATATGGCTACACCTTC
TRBV5-1	-	-	TRBJ2-1	CASSRETVRVAYNEQFF	TGCGCCAGCAGCCGGGAAACCGTCAGGGTAGCCTACAATGAGCAGTTCTTC
TRBV20-1	-	few	TRBJ1-2	CSARDDRFSYGYTF	TGCAGTGCTAGAGATGACAGGTTTTCGTATGGCTACACCTTC
TRBV12-5	-	-	TRBJ2-7	CASGLDEGWSYNEQYF	TGTGCTAGTGGTTTGGATGAAGGGTGGTCCTACAATGAGCAGTACTTC
TRBV20-1	TRBD1	-	TRBJ1-1	CSAGGQGLPNTEAFF	TGCAGTGCCGGTGGACAGGGCCTCCCGAACACTGAAGCTTTCTTT
TRBV27	-	-	TRBJ1-1	CAGSLQMDTEAFF	TGTGCCGGCAGTTTACAAATGGACACTGAAGCTTTCTTT
TRBV6-2/TRBV6-3	TRBD1	-	TRBJ1-5	CASSPRQGGRDQPQHF	TGTGCCAGCAGCCCTAGACAGGGTGGAAGGGATCAGCCCCAGCATTTT
TRBV4-1	-	-	TRBJ2-2	CASSHTGTDPGELFF	TGCGCCAGCAGCCACACTGGGACCGACCCCGGGGAGCTGTTTTTT
TRBV7-9	-	few	TRBJ1-4	CASCPQGASNEKLFF	TGTGCCAGCTGCCCCCAAGGGGCGTCTAATGAAAAACTGTTTTTT
TRBV20-1	TRBD1	-	TRBJ1-4	CSAQDREEKLFF	TGCAGTGCCCAAGACAGGGAGGAAAAACTGTTTTTT
TRBV27	TRBD1	few	TRBJ2-7	CASSLSVGDSLRYEQYF	TGTGCCAGCAGTTTATCAGTAGGGGACAGTCTCCGCTACGAGCAGTACTTC
TRBV30	TRBD2	-	TRBJ2-1	CAWSGEGAGYNEQFF	TGTGCCTGGAGTGGGGAGGGAGCGGGGTACAATGAGCAGTTCTTC
TRBV5-7	-	-	TRBJ1-5	CASSLNRGSQPQHF	TGTGCCAGCAGCTTGAATAGGGGATCACAGCCCCAGCATTTT
TRBV29-1	-	many	TRBJ1-2	CSVERTGNYGYTF	TGCAGCGTTGAGAGGACGGGAAACTATGGCTACACCTTC
TRBV3-1	-	-	TRBJ2-7	CACSRDGAYEQYF	TGTGCCTGCAGCAGGGACGGGGCCTACGAGCAGTACTTC
TRBV4-1	-	few	TRBJ1-2	CASSQGGIENYGYTF	TGCGCCAGCAGCCAGGGGGGGATCGAGAACTATGGCTACACCTTC
TRBV28	-	-	TRBJ1-2	CASKIGGDIGGYTF	TGTGCCAGCAAAATCGGTGGGGATATTGGTGGCTACACCTTC
TRBV27	TRBD2	-	TRBJ2-3	CASMYLAGVTDTQYF	TGTGCCAGCATGTATCTAGCGGGGGTCACAGATACGCAGTATTTT
TRBV12-3/TRBV12-4	TRBD1	few	TRBJ2-4	CASSSSTGASLYF	TGTGCCAGCAGTTCCTCGACAGGGGCTAGCCTGTACTTC
TRBV20-1	-	few	TRBJ2-2	CSAGRFAGELFF	TGCAGTGCGGGACGGTTCGCCGGGGAGCTGTTTTTT
TRBV3-1	-	few	TRBJ2-1	CASSPGPFNEQFF	TGTGCCAGCAGCCCGGGACCCTTCAATGAGCAGTTCTTC
TRBV12-3/TRBV12-4	-	-	TRBJ2-1	CASSLALVLSTSEQFF	TGTGCCAGCAGTTTAGCGTTAGTCCTAAGTACTTCTGAGCAGTTCTTC
TRBV6-1	-	few	TRBJ1-1	CASFEGGDLRRRAFF	TGTGCCAGCTTTGAGGGGGGGGACCTACGAAGAAGGGCTTTCTTT
TRBV4-1	TRBD2	-	TRBJ2-1	CASSQGLGGSYNEQFF	TGCGCCAGCAGCCAAGGCTTGGGGGGGTCCTACAATGAGCAGTTCTTC
TRBV6-1	-	few	TRBJ1-2	CASSEGVGIGYTF	TGTGCCAGCAGTGAGGGCGTGGGAATTGGCTACACCTTC
TRBV12-3/TRBV12-4	-	-	TRBJ2-2	CASSFSGDHLLGELFF	TGTGCCAGCAGTTTTTCAGGGGACCATCTCCTCGGGGAGCTGTTTTTT
TRBV6-6	-	-	TRBJ2-7	CASSYLGGGSYEQYF	TGTGCCAGCAGTTACTTAGGGGGGGGATCCTACGAGCAGTACTTC
TRBV7-9	-	-	TRBJ2-7	CASEHVGAHSYEQYF	TGTGCCAGCGAACACGTGGGGGCCCACTCCTACGAGCAGTACTTC
TRBV6-1	-	-	TRBJ1-1	CASRPQDGTEAFF	TGTGCCAGCAGGCCCCAGGACGGCACTGAAGCTTTCTTT
TRBV6-1	-	-	TRBJ2-7	CASREDPGPYEQYF	TGTGCCAGCAGGGAAGACCCGGGACCCTACGAGCAGTACTTC
TRBV28	-	-	TRBJ1-6	CASSFPGTPYNSPLHF	TGTGCCAGCAGTTTTCCAGGGACGCCCTATAATTCACCCCTCCACTTT
TRBV18	TRBD1	-	TRBJ1-1	CASSPQDREEAFF	TGTGCCAGCTCACCTCAGGACAGGGAGGAAGCTTTCTTT
TRBV5-8	-	few	TRBJ1-4	CASSRRAKAGEKLFF	TGTGCCAGCAGCAGGCGAGCTAAGGCTGGCGAAAAACTGTTTTTT
TRBV12-5	-	-	TRBJ1-5	CASGLVPGTANQPQHF	TGTGCTAGTGGTTTGGTACCAGGGACGGCCAATCAGCCCCAGCATTTT
TRBV18	TRBD2	-	TRBJ2-5	CASSPLLAAEETQYF	TGTGCCAGCTCACCTCTACTAGCGGCAGAAGAGACCCAGTACTTC
TRBV20-1	-	few	TRBJ2-7	CSARLTGSSYEQYF	TGCAGTGCTAGACTTACAGGCAGCTCCTACGAGCAGTACTTC
TRBV6-1	-	-	TRBJ2-7	CASSEETLTTYSYEQYF	TGTGCCAGCAGTGAGGAAACGTTGACTACCTATTCCTACGAGCAGTACTTC
TRBV15	-	once	TRBJ2-5	CATSRDSPRAGETQYF	TGTGCCACCAGCAGAGATAGTCCCAGGGCCGGGGAGACCCAGTACTTC
TRBV7-9	TRBD2	few	TRBJ2-1	CASSVRVGLAGGNEQFF	TGTGCCAGCAGTGTGCGGGTGGGACTAGCGGGGGGGAATGAGCAGTTCTTC
TRBV20-1	-	-	TRBJ1-2	CSANDRSDYGYTF	TGCAGTGCCAACGACAGGTCCGACTATGGCTACACCTTC
TRBV3-1	TRBD1	few	TRBJ1-1	CASSLDRAPLNTEAFF	TGTGCCAGCAGCCTGGACAGGGCCCCCTTGAACACTGAAGCTTTCTTT
TRBV9	-	-	TRBJ2-5	CASRRRRLRETQYF	TGTGCCAGCCGGCGAAGAAGATTAAGAGAGACCCAGTACTTC
TRBV5-1	TRBD2	few	TRBJ2-1	CASSTGGGSEQFF	TGCGCCAGCAGTACGGGGGGAGGGAGTGAGCAGTTCTTC
TRBV6-5	-	-	TRBJ1-5	CASSQHSNQPQHF	TGTGCCAGCAGCCAACATAGCAATCAGCCCCAGCATTTT